Here is one T cell receptor beta chain with its context. The germline V gene has CDR1 SGHAT and CDR2 FQNNGV. The CDR3 spans 15 residues. The germline V and J ends were trimmed by 5 bases and 3 bases, with 14 bases remaining between them. Here immunoSEQ multiplex PCR was the method, and the copy in TCRdb shows in-frame clones only, minus some. This table has 90,000 to 100,000 clones, 75% to 85% appearing once. The data were obtained in a study of control samples from healthy donors and cancer patients. The chain combines TRBV11-2 with TRBJ1-3; a weak D match, TRBD1 (6 bases). The clonotype comes from a woman aged 25 to 39 in good health. Specimen: blood. The CDR3 loop reads CASSLRGQGGNTIYF. The CDR3 DNA reads as TGTGCCAGCAGCCTCAGGGGTCAAGGTGGAAACACCATATATTTT.